This TCR beta chain was captured in a study of blood T cell repertoires in COVID-19. Study-level background: Collection of acute and convalescent COVID-19 samples took place in the United States, Italy and Spain. The analysed material was cDNA or gDNA that came from T cells, B-cell-depleted T cells, or PBMCs.

This CDR3 has 15 residues. Germline CDR1 SGHNT, CDR2 YYREEE (reference sequence). Unmatched junction bases numbered 12, after V lost 5 bases and J lost 5 bases. Enrolment of Seattle patients took place during active infection, and they were followed longitudinally. Measured with immunoSEQ multiplex PCR; TCRdb has only the in-frame clones, and not every one. The data show roughly 100,000 clones, with roughly 79% seen just once and 4% to 6% held by the top ten. This clonotype originated in a man older than 75 with COVID-19, enrolled during active disease. The material sequenced was peripheral blood. The chain combines TRBV5-4 with TRBJ2-5; 7 bases line up with TRBD2. The CDR3 coding sequence is TGTGCCAGCAGGCCGGGGAGGGGAGGTGAGGAGACCCAGTACTTC. Amino acids: CASRPGRGGEETQYF. The variable domain in full, with the rest retrieved from reference TRBV5-4 and TRBJ2-5, is ETGVTQSPTHLIKTRGQQVTLRCSSQSGHNTVSWYQQALGQGPQFIFQYYREEENGRGNFPPRFSGLQFPNYSSELNVNALELDDSALYLCASRPGRGGEETQYFGPGTRLLVL.